This T cell receptor beta chain is from a study of a mutant IDH1 vaccine in newly diagnosed glioma. Study-level background: Scheduled for weeks 1, 3, 5, 7, 11, 15, 19 and 23, eight vaccinations were given to patients. Of the patients given treatment, approximately 62% were male and 37.5% were female, and a mean age of around 44 years was recorded.

Noted time point: week 23, last vaccination. Mutant IDH1 20-mer peptide, at 300 ug, made up each vaccine dose, with topical imiquimod. Notes on the study in general: Vaccine-induced immune responses occurred in 93.3% of patients. Alterations occurring in top peripheral T cell clonotypes seemed unrelated to pseudoprogression.

This clone was observed a handful of times. Antigen unknown. TCRdb's table, derived via immunoSEQ multiplex PCR, lists solely in-frame clones and lacks some. The sample has 50,000 to 60,000 clones; about four fifths are singletons. CDR1 is DFQATT and CDR2 is SNEGSKA in the germline V gene (reference sequence). The CDR3 sequence is 10 residues long. Trimming removed 3 bases at V and 1 base at J, with 0 bases between. The chain is built from TRBV20-1 and TRBJ2-5; D is uncertain. The clonotype comes from a man aged 35 to 55 with glioma. The specimen was PBMCs, collected from a glioma patient whose treatment included an IDH1 peptide vaccine. CDR3 sequence reads: CSASQETQYF. The CDR3 region has the DNA TGCAGTGCTAGCCAAGAGACCCAGTACTTC.